These T cell receptor beta chains were read from a single sample in a study of T cells in Graves' hyperthyroidism and ophthalmopathy. TCRdb analysed the multiplex PCR reads with MiXCR anew, one entry per CDR3 protein. The data contain some 760,000 distinct CDR3 sequences, 14% of them singletons. The source material was blood. These receptors all come from a woman younger than 35 with Graves' hyperthyroidism. Each CDR3 is given with its conserved first and last residue. A D gene is named only where the DNA matches it firmly. The size field is filled for only some rows; it gives once, few, many or a size class.

>many|TRBV5-1|TRBJ1-1|.
TGCGCCAGCAGCTTGGGGTACGGCGGACACTCAGCTTTCTTT
CASSLGYGGHSAFF
>many|TRBV20-1|TRBJ2-7|TRBD2
TGCAGTGCTTACGAGGCTAGCGGGAGACAGTACGAGCAGTACTTC
CSAYEASGRQYEQYF
>few|TRBV19|TRBJ1-2|.
TGTGCCAGTAGTATAGAGGAGACAGGATCCGGCTACACCTTC
CASSIEETGSGYTF
>many|TRBV2|TRBJ2-7|.
TGTGCCAGCAGTGATTATAACATCTACGAGCAGTACTTC
CASSDYNIYEQYF
>many|TRBV11-3|TRBJ2-3|.
TGTGCCAGCAGCTTAGAAGGGCTGGGGGCCCTTAGCACAGATACGCAGTATTTT
CASSLEGLGALSTDTQYF
>many|TRBV7-2|TRBJ2-1|TRBD2
TGTGCCAGCAGCCCCGGGACTAGCGGGAGGCCCAACAATGAGCAGTTCTTC
CASSPGTSGRPNNEQFF
>few|TRBV19|TRBJ2-1|.
TGTGCCAGTAGTATAAGCGGGGACAGGAACAATGAGCAGTTCTTC
CASSISGDRNNEQFF
>.|TRBV6-1|TRBJ1-1|TRBD1
TGTGCCAGCAGTAGGGACAGGGCCCGGAGCACTGAAGCTTTCTTT
CASSRDRARSTEAFF
>few|TRBV10-2|TRBJ1-3|.
TGCGCCAGCGCAGCTCCATCATCGAGGAACACCATATATTTT
CASAAPSSRNTIYF
>many|TRBV7-9|TRBJ1-1|.
TGTGCCAGCAGCGATTGGACGGATTTGAACACTGAAGCTTTCTTT
CASSDWTDLNTEAFF
>.|TRBV7-3|TRBJ2-5|TRBD2
TGTGCCAGCAGCCCCGGGACTAGGGCCCCACAAGAGACCCAGTACTTC
CASSPGTRAPQETQYF